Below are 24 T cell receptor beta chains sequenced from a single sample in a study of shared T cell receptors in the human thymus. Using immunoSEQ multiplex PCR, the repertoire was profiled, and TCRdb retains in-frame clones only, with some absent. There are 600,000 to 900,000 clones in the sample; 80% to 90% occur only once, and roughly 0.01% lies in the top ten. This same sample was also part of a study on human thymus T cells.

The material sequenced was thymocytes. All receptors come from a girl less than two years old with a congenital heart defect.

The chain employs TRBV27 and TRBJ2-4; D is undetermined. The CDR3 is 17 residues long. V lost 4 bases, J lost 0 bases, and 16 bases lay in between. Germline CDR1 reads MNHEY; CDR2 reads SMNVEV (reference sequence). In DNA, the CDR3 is TGTGCCAGCAGTTCCAAAACAGCTATACTAGCCAAAAACATTCAGTACTTC. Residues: CASSSKTAILAKNIQYF.

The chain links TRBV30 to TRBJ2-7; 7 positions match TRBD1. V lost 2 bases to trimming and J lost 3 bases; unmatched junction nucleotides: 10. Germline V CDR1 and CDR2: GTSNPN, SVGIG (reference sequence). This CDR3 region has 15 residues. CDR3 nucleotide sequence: TGTGCCTGGAGTCTAGGGACAGACCCCAACTACGAGCAGTACTTC. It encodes CAWSLGTDPNYEQYF. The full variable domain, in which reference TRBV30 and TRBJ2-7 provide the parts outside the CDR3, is SQTIHQWPATLVQPVGSPLSLECTVEGTSNPNLYWYRQAAGRGLQLLFYSVGIGQISSEVPQNLSASRPQDRQFILSSKKLLLSDSGFYLCAWSLGTDPNYEQYFGPGTRLTVT.

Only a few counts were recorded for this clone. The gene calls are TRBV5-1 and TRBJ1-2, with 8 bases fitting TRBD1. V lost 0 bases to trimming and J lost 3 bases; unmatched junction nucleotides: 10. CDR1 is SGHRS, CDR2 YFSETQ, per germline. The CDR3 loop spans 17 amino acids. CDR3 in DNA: TGCGCCAGCAGCTTGGTCCCGGCAGGGGGCCCCCACTATGGCTACACCTTC. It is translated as CASSLVPAGGPHYGYTF.

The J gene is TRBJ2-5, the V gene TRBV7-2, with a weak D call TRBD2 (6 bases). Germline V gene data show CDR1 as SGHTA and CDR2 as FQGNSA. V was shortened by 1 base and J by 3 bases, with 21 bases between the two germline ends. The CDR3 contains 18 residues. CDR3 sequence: CASSLVAGTPGMEETQYF. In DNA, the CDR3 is TGTGCCAGCAGCTTAGTCGCCGGGACTCCGGGAATGGAAGAGACCCAGTACTTC. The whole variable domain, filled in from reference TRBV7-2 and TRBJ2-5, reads GAGVSQSPSNKVTEKGKDVELRCDPISGHTALYWYRQSLGQGLEFLIYFQGNSAPDKSGLPSDRFSAERTGGSVSTLTIQRTQQEDSAVYLCASSLVAGTPGMEETQYFGPGTRLLVL.

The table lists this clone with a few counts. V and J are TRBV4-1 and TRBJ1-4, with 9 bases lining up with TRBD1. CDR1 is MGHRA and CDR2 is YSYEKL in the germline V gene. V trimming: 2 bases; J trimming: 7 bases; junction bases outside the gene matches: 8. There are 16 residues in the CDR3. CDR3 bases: TGCGCCAGCAGCCAAAAAACAGGGGGCCCGGTTGAAAAACTGTTTTTT. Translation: CASSQKTGGPVEKLFF.

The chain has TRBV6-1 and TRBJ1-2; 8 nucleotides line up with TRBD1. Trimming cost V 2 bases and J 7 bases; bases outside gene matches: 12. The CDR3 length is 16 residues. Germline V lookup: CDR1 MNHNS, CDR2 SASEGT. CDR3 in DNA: TGTGCCAGCAGTGAACGGACAGGGCGAAGGGGTGGTGGCTACACCTTC. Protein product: CASSERTGRRGGGYTF.

The CDR3 protein is CASSLEQAPQETQYF. CDR3 nucleotide sequence: TGTGCCAGCAGCTTAGAACAGGCCCCCCAAGAGACCCAGTACTTC. V usage is TRBV11-3 and J usage is TRBJ2-5, with a tentative D call TRBD1 (5 bases). Germline V gene lookup returns CDR1 SGHNT and CDR2 YENEEA. V was clipped by 0 bases and J by 1 base, with 9 bases between them. The CDR3 sequence is 15 residues long.

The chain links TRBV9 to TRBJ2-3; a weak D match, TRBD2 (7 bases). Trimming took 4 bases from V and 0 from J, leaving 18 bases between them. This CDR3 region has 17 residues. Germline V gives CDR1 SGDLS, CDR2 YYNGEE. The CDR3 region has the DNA TGTGCCAGCAGCCAGGCAGGGGTCGGGGGGAGCACAGATACGCAGTATTTT. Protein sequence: CASSQAGVGGSTDTQYF.

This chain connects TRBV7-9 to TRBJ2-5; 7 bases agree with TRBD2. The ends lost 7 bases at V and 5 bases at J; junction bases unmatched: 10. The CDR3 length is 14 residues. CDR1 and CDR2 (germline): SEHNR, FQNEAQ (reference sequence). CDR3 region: CASNNGEGWETQYF. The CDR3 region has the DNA TGTGCCAGCAACAACGGGGAGGGATGGGAGACCCAGTACTTC.

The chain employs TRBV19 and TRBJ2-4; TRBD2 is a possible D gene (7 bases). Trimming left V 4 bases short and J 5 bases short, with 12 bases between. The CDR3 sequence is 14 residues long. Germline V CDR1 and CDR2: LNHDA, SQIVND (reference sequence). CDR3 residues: CASSRRGGENIQYF. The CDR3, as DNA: TGTGCCAGTAGTAGGAGGGGGGGCGAAAACATTCAGTACTTC.

The CDR3 sequence is CASVSYDRGKAFF. DNA for the CDR3: TGTGCCAGCGTAAGTTACGACAGGGGAAAAGCTTTCTTT. The chain carries TRBV11-3 and TRBJ1-1; 8 bases line up with TRBD1. Unmatched junction bases numbered 11, after V lost 8 bases and J lost 9 bases. The CDR3 consists of 13 residues. Germline CDR1 SGHNT, CDR2 YENEEA.

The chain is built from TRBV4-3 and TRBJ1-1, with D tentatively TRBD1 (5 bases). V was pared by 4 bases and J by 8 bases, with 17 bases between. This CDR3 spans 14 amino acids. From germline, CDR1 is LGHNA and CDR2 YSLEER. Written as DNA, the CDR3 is TGCGCCAGCAGCCCCCAGGGCTATTCAAGGGAAGCTTTCTTT. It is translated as CASSPQGYSREAFF.

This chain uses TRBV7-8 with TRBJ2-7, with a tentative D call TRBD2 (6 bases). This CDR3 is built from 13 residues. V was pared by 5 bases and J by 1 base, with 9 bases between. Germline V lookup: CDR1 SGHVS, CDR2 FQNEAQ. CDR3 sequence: CASSPGLSYEQYF. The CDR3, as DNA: TGTGCCAGCAGCCCGGGACTTTCCTACGAGCAGTACTTC.

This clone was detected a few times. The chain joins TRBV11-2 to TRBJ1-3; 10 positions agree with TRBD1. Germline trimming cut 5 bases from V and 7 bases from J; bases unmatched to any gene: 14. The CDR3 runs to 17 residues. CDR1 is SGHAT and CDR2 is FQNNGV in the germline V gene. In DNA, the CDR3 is TGTGCCAGCAGCGTGACAGGGGGCTCTAATTATCGGAACACCATATATTTT. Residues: CASSVTGGSNYRNTIYF.

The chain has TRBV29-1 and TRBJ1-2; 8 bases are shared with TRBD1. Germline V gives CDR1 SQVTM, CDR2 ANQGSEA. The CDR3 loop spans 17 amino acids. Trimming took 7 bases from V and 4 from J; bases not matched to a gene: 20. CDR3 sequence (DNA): TGCAGCGCGGCTGGATCCGACAGGGGTGAGAAGTTCTATGGCTACACCTTC. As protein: CSAAGSDRGEKFYGYTF.

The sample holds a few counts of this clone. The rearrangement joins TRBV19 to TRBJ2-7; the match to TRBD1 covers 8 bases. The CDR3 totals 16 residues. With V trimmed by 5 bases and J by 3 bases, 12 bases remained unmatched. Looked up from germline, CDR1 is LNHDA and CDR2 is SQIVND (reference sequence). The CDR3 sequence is CASSLTGTGAIYEQYF. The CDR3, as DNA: TGTGCCAGTAGTCTAACCGGGACAGGAGCGATCTACGAGCAGTACTTC.

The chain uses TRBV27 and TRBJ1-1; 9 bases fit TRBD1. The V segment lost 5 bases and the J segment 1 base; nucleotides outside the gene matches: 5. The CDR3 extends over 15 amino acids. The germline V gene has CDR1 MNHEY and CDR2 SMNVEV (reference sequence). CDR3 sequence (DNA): TGTGCCAGCAGTCCGACAGGGGGAAAGAACACTGAAGCTTTCTTT. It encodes CASSPTGGKNTEAFF.

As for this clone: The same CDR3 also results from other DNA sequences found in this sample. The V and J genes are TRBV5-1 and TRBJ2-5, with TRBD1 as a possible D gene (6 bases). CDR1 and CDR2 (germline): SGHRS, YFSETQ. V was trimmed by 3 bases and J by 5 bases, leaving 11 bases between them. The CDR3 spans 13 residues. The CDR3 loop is CASSSRGGETQYF. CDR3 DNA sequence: TGCGCCAGCAGCTCCAGGGGTGGGGAGACCCAGTACTTC.

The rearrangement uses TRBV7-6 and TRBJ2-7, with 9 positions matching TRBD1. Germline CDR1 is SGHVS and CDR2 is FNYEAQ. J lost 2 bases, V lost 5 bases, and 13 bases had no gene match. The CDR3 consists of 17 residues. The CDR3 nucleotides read TGTGCCAGCAGCCCTACTCCGAGAGACAGGGGGGCCTACGAGCAGTACTTC. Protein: CASSPTPRDRGAYEQYF.

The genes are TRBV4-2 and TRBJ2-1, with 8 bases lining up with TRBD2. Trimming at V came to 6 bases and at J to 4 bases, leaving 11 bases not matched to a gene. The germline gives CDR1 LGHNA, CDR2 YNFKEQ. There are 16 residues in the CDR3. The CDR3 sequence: CASSPAGGLSYNEQFF. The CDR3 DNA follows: TGTGCCAGCAGTCCGGCGGGGGGACTTTCTTACAATGAGCAGTTCTTC.

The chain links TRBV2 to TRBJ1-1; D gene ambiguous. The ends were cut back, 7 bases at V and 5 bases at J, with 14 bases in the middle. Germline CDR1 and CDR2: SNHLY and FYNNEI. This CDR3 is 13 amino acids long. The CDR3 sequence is CASISGRGTEAFF. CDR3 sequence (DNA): TGTGCCAGCATTTCAGGACGAGGGACTGAAGCTTTCTTT.

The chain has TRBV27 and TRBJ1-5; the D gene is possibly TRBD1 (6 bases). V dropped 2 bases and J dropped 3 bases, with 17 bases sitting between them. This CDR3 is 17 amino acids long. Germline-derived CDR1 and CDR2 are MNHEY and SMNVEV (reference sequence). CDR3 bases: TGTGCCAGCAGTTTAGGTAGGGGGAAACGAATCAATCAGCCCCAGCATTTT. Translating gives CASSLGRGKRINQPQHF.

The CDR3 nucleotides are TGCGCCAGCAGCCAAGAACTCTCTAGCGGGGGATACAATGAGCAGTTCTTC. Amino acids: CASSQELSSGGYNEQFF. The chain joins TRBV4-1 to TRBJ2-1; 10 bases are a match to TRBD2. In germline, CDR1 is MGHRA, CDR2 YSYEKL. The length of the CDR3 is 17 residues. Trimming took 0 bases from V and 4 from J; bases not matched to a gene: 6.

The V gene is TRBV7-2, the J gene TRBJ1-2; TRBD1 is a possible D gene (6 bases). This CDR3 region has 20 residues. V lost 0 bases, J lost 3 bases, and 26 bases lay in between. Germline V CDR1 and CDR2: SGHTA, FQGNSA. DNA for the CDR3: TGTGCCAGCAGCTTAGCGCCAGGGGAAAAGGGTGGTTTAACTGACTATGGCTACACCTTC. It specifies CASSLAPGEKGGLTDYGYTF.